The rows below give T cell receptor beta chains drawn from one sample of a study of long-term antiretroviral therapy in people with HIV. Generated by immunoSEQ multiplex PCR, the TCRdb table keeps only in-frame clones and is missing some. This sample has about 20,000 clones, with roughly 80% found just once. The specimen comprised unsorted PBMCs, sampled roughly 2.4 years before starting antiretroviral therapy. Receptor source: a woman between 45 and 65 years old with HIV. CDR3s include the opening cysteine and the closing phenylalanine or tryptophan. The order of the fields is J gene, clone size, V gene, D gene, CDR3 DNA, CDR3 protein. The D gene is left open where the match is weak. Size values are once, few and many counts, or a class for expanded clones, and some rows have none.

J gene: TRBJ2-5
clone size: -
V gene: TRBV9
D gene: TRBD2
CDR3 DNA: TGTGCCAGCAGCGTAGTACCTAGCGGAGCTTGCAACTTC
CDR3 protein: CASSVVPSGACNF

J gene: TRBJ2-5
clone size: once
V gene: TRBV7-2
D gene: -
CDR3 DNA: TGTGCCAGCAGCCAACAAGAGACCCAGTACTTC
CDR3 protein: CASSQQETQYF

J gene: TRBJ1-5
clone size: medium-sized
V gene: TRBV9
D gene: -
CDR3 DNA: TGTGCCAGAGGTCCACAGGGCGATCAGCCCCAGCATTTT
CDR3 protein: CARGPQGDQPQHF

J gene: TRBJ1-5
clone size: few
V gene: TRBV5-1
D gene: -
CDR3 DNA: TGCGCCAGCAGCTTGGGGCAGGGCGGCACAGGGAGCAATCAGCCCCAGCATTTT
CDR3 protein: CASSLGQGGTGSNQPQHF

J gene: TRBJ2-3
clone size: -
V gene: TRBV7-9
D gene: TRBD1
CDR3 DNA: TGTGCCACCAACCTACTAGGGACAGGGCGGGATACGCAGTATTTT
CDR3 protein: CATNLLGTGRDTQYF

J gene: TRBJ1-2
clone size: -
V gene: TRBV6-6
D gene: -
CDR3 DNA: TGTGCCAGCAGCCTACTTGACTATGGCTACACCTTC
CDR3 protein: CASSLLDYGYTF

J gene: TRBJ1-1
clone size: -
V gene: TRBV7-3
D gene: -
CDR3 DNA: TGTGCCAGCAGCTTAGGGGCAGCCAACACTGAAGCTTTCTTT
CDR3 protein: CASSLGAANTEAFF

J gene: TRBJ2-5
clone size: -
V gene: TRBV2
D gene: -
CDR3 DNA: -
CDR3 protein: CASSGFGNGEETQYF

J gene: TRBJ1-3
clone size: -
V gene: TRBV5-1
D gene: -
CDR3 DNA: TGCGCCAGCAGCTTCCGGGACGGACGGGATGGAAACACCATATATTTT
CDR3 protein: CASSFRDGRDGNTIYF

J gene: TRBJ2-1
clone size: -
V gene: TRBV27
D gene: TRBD2
CDR3 DNA: TGTGCCAGCAGTTTCACCCTAGCGGGGGGGTTGTTCTTC
CDR3 protein: CASSFTLAGGLFF

J gene: TRBJ2-2
clone size: -
V gene: TRBV6-1
D gene: -
CDR3 DNA: TGTGCCAGCAGCCGGGACTTAATCACCGGGGAGCTGTTTTTT
CDR3 protein: CASSRDLITGELFF

J gene: TRBJ1-2
clone size: -
V gene: TRBV5-1
D gene: -
CDR3 DNA: TGCGCCAGCAGCTTGGGGGGGAATGATGGCTACACCTTC
CDR3 protein: CASSLGGNDGYTF

J gene: TRBJ1-1
clone size: -
V gene: TRBV2
D gene: TRBD1
CDR3 DNA: TGTGCCAGCAGTACGGACAGGGTTTGGGGGCACACTGAAGCTTTCTTT
CDR3 protein: CASSTDRVWGHTEAFF

J gene: TRBJ2-1
clone size: few
V gene: TRBV29-1
D gene: -
CDR3 DNA: TGCAGCGTTGATATGGTTGCCAATGAGCAGTTCTTC
CDR3 protein: CSVDMVANEQFF

J gene: TRBJ1-2
clone size: few
V gene: TRBV6-1
D gene: -
CDR3 DNA: TGTGCCAGCAGTGAAACGTCGTCAAACTATGGCTACACCTTC
CDR3 protein: CASSETSSNYGYTF

J gene: TRBJ1-1
clone size: -
V gene: TRBV6-6
D gene: -
CDR3 DNA: TGTGCCAGCAGTTACAGGGCAGGTTGGAACACTGAAGCTTTCTTT
CDR3 protein: CASSYRAGWNTEAFF

J gene: TRBJ2-1
clone size: -
V gene: TRBV29-1
D gene: -
CDR3 DNA: TGCAGCGTTGATGCTTCCAGCCCAGAATACTACAATGAGCAGTTCTTC
CDR3 protein: CSVDASSPEYYNEQFF

J gene: TRBJ1-1
clone size: -
V gene: TRBV5-1
D gene: -
CDR3 DNA: TGCGCCAGCAGCTTGGTCGCCACCCCGAACACTGAAGCTTTCTTT
CDR3 protein: CASSLVATPNTEAFF

J gene: TRBJ2-1
clone size: few
V gene: TRBV30
D gene: TRBD2
CDR3 DNA: TGTGCCTGGAGTCCTAGCGGGCTAATCTACAATGAGCAGTTCTTC
CDR3 protein: CAWSPSGLIYNEQFF

J gene: TRBJ1-6
clone size: -
V gene: TRBV5-1
D gene: TRBD1
CDR3 DNA: TGCGCCAGCAGGCCCGAGACAGGGGGAAAAGTGTGGGTCTTT
CDR3 protein: CASRPETGGKVWVF

J gene: TRBJ1-4
clone size: -
V gene: TRBV4-1
D gene: -
CDR3 DNA: TGCGCCAGCAGCACCGACAGAACTGAAAAACTGTTTTTT
CDR3 protein: CASSTDRTEKLFF

J gene: TRBJ1-1
clone size: -
V gene: TRBV6-1
D gene: TRBD1
CDR3 DNA: TGTGCCAGCAACTTCCTGACAGGGGACTACACTGAAGCTTTCTTT
CDR3 protein: CASNFLTGDYTEAFF

J gene: TRBJ2-5
clone size: -
V gene: TRBV29-1
D gene: -
CDR3 DNA: TGCAGCGGGGCCTCGGGAGCCCGTTGGGAGGAGACCCAGTACTTC
CDR3 protein: CSGASGARWEETQYF

J gene: TRBJ1-2
clone size: -
V gene: TRBV30
D gene: -
CDR3 DNA: TGTGCCTGGAGTGACCAAGGGGGGAAGTACGGCTACACCTTC
CDR3 protein: CAWSDQGGKYGYTF

J gene: TRBJ2-1
clone size: -
V gene: TRBV4-1
D gene: TRBD2
CDR3 DNA: TGCGCCAGCAGCCAGCCACGTGAGGCGCGGGGGTATGAGCAGTTCTTC
CDR3 protein: CASSQPREARGYEQFF

J gene: TRBJ2-1
clone size: -
V gene: TRBV4-1
D gene: -
CDR3 DNA: TGCGCCAGCAGCCAAGAAGAGAGCACCCACTACAATGAGCAGTTCTTC
CDR3 protein: CASSQEESTHYNEQFF

J gene: TRBJ2-2
clone size: once
V gene: TRBV9
D gene: -
CDR3 DNA: TGTGCCAGCAGCCCTAGTCCCGGGGAGCTGTTTTTT
CDR3 protein: CASSPSPGELFF

J gene: TRBJ2-1
clone size: -
V gene: TRBV11-2
D gene: -
CDR3 DNA: TGTGCCAGCAGCCATGAACCAGAGTACAATGAGCAGTTCTTC
CDR3 protein: CASSHEPEYNEQFF

J gene: TRBJ1-2
clone size: -
V gene: TRBV4-1
D gene: TRBD1
CDR3 DNA: TGCGCCAGCAGCCAAGCGGAGGGGGCCGTCTGGAGCTACACCTTC
CDR3 protein: CASSQAEGAVWSYTF

J gene: TRBJ2-3
clone size: -
V gene: TRBV9
D gene: -
CDR3 DNA: TGCGCCAGCAGCGTAGGAGCCGACTCTCCGGGTACGCAGTATTTT
CDR3 protein: CASSVGADSPGTQYF

J gene: TRBJ2-5
clone size: -
V gene: TRBV9
D gene: -
CDR3 DNA: TGTGCCAGCAGCGTAGGTGGGGGACAAGAGACCCAGTACTTC
CDR3 protein: CASSVGGGQETQYF

J gene: TRBJ1-1
clone size: -
V gene: TRBV6-5
D gene: TRBD1
CDR3 DNA: TGTGCCAGCAGCCCACCGACAGGGGGTGGAACTGAAGCTTTCTTT
CDR3 protein: CASSPPTGGGTEAFF

J gene: TRBJ1-1
clone size: medium-sized
V gene: TRBV5-1
D gene: TRBD1
CDR3 DNA: TGCGCCAGCAGCTCGGGACAGGGTAGGACTGAAGCTTTCTTT
CDR3 protein: CASSSGQGRTEAFF

J gene: TRBJ2-1
clone size: -
V gene: TRBV14
D gene: -
CDR3 DNA: TGTGCCAGCAGCCCCGCCCGGAATGAGCAGTTCTTC
CDR3 protein: CASSPARNEQFF

J gene: TRBJ2-1
clone size: -
V gene: TRBV30
D gene: -
CDR3 DNA: TGTGCCTGGAGTGCGATAGGTACAGGGAATGAGCAGTTCTTC
CDR3 protein: CAWSAIGTGNEQFF

J gene: TRBJ1-3
clone size: -
V gene: TRBV29-1
D gene: -
CDR3 DNA: TGCAGCGTTATTCGGTCAGGGATCTCTGGAAACACCATATATTTT
CDR3 protein: CSVIRSGISGNTIYF

J gene: TRBJ1-6
clone size: -
V gene: TRBV30
D gene: TRBD1
CDR3 DNA: TGTGCCTGGACCCCGGGACAGACTTCACCCCTCCACTTT
CDR3 protein: CAWTPGQTSPLHF

J gene: TRBJ2-3
clone size: -
V gene: TRBV7-3
D gene: TRBD2
CDR3 DNA: TGTGCCAGCAGCTTGGGCGGGGGGAACACAGATACGCAGTATTTT
CDR3 protein: CASSLGGGNTDTQYF

J gene: TRBJ1-1
clone size: once
V gene: TRBV9
D gene: -
CDR3 DNA: TGTGCCAGCAGCCCGTACAGGGACACTGAAGCTTTCTTT
CDR3 protein: CASSPYRDTEAFF

J gene: TRBJ1-1
clone size: -
V gene: TRBV6-1
D gene: TRBD1
CDR3 DNA: TGTGCCAGCAGTATACAGGGGGCGAGCACTGAAGCTTTCTTT
CDR3 protein: CASSIQGASTEAFF

J gene: TRBJ1-6
clone size: -
V gene: TRBV4-1
D gene: -
CDR3 DNA: TGCGCCAGCAGCCGATTGGACCAATATAATTCACCCCTCCACTTT
CDR3 protein: CASSRLDQYNSPLHF

J gene: TRBJ2-2
clone size: -
V gene: TRBV7-3
D gene: -
CDR3 DNA: TGTGCCAGCAGCTTAACGCGGGACCACACCGGGGAGCTGTTTTTT
CDR3 protein: CASSLTRDHTGELFF

J gene: TRBJ1-1
clone size: -
V gene: TRBV29-1
D gene: -
CDR3 DNA: TGCAGCGCCCAAAAGGAAGGAGACACTGAAGCTTTCTTT
CDR3 protein: CSAQKEGDTEAFF

J gene: TRBJ1-2
clone size: -
V gene: TRBV19
D gene: -
CDR3 DNA: TGTGCCAGTAGTCCCCATCCCCCGGGTCGGACCTTCTATGGCTACACCTTC
CDR3 protein: CASSPHPPGRTFYGYTF

J gene: TRBJ1-5
clone size: -
V gene: TRBV5-1
D gene: TRBD1
CDR3 DNA: TGCGCCAGCAGCTCGACAGGGAGTAACGATCAGCCCCAGCATTTT
CDR3 protein: CASSSTGSNDQPQHF

J gene: TRBJ2-5
clone size: -
V gene: TRBV11-2
D gene: -
CDR3 DNA: TGTGCCAGCAGCTTGGGGAGAGAGACCCAGTACTTC
CDR3 protein: CASSLGRETQYF

J gene: TRBJ2-7
clone size: -
V gene: TRBV5-6
D gene: TRBD1
CDR3 DNA: TGTGCCAGCAGCCCGACAGGGGTACCCTACGAGCAGTACTTC
CDR3 protein: CASSPTGVPYEQYF